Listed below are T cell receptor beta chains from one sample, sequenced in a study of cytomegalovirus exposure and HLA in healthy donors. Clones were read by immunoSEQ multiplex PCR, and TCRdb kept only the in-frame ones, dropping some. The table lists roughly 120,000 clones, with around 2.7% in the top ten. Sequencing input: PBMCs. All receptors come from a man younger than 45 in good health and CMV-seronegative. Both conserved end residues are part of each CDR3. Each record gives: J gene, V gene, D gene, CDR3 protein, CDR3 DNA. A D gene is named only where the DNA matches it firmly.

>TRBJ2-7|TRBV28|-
CASSLWQGYEQYF
TGTGCCAGCAGTTTGTGGCAGGGCTACGAGCAGTACTTC
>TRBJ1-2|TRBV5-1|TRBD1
CASSLTGDNGYTF
TGCGCCAGCAGCTTGACAGGGGACAATGGCTACACCTTC
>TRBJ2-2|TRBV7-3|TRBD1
CASSPTGVGELFF
TGTGCCAGCAGCCCGACAGGGGTCGGGGAGCTGTTTTTT
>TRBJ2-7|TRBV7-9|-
CASSLVAGEVDEQYF
TGTGCCAGCAGCTTAGTGGCTGGGGAGGTCGACGAGCAGTACTTC
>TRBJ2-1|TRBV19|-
CASSIGQIYNEQFF
TGTGCCAGTAGTATAGGTCAGATTTACAATGAGCAGTTCTTC
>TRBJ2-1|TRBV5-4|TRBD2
CASSLGTSGANEQFF
TGTGCCAGCAGCTTAGGAACTAGCGGGGCGAATGAGCAGTTCTTC
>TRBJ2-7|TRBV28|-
CASSLSGDTLGYEQYF
TGTGCCAGCAGTTTATCAGGGGACACTTTGGGCTACGAGCAGTACTTC
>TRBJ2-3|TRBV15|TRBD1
CATSINRGDTQYF
TGTGCCACCAGCATAAACAGGGGAGATACGCAGTATTTT
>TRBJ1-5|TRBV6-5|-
CASSYSQSDQPQHF
TGTGCCAGCAGTTACTCGCAAAGCGATCAGCCCCAGCATTTT
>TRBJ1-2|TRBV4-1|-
CASSRTAGAYGYTF
TGCGCCAGCAGCCGGACTGCCGGTGCCTATGGCTACACCTTC
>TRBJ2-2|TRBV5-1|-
CASSLGGEKPGELFF
TGCGCCAGCAGCTTGGGGGGAGAGAAACCCGGGGAGCTGTTTTTT
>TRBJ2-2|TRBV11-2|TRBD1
CATRRGTGAGELFF
TGTGCAACACGGCGCGGGACAGGGGCCGGGGAGCTGTTTTTT
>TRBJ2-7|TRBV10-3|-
CAISSTAYEQYF
TGTGCCATCAGCTCGACAGCCTACGAGCAGTACTTC
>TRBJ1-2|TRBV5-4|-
CASSQDMAGNYGYTF
TGCGCCAGCAGCCAAGACATGGCAGGGAACTATGGCTACACCTTC
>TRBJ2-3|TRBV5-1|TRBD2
CASSRPGGEPTSTDTQYF
TGCGCCAGCAGCCGGCCGGGGGGGGAACCGACTAGCACAGATACGCAGTATTTT
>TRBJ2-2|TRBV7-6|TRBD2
CASSSGLAGITGELFF
TGTGCCAGCAGCTCCGGACTAGCGGGTATCACCGGGGAGCTGTTTTTT
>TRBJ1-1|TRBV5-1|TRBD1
CASSWGQYTEAFF
TGCGCCAGCAGCTGGGGACAGTACACTGAAGCTTTCTTT
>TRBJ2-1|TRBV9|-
CASSVVLTTERNEQFF
TGTGCCAGCAGCGTAGTGTTGACGACAGAGAGGAATGAGCAGTTCTTC
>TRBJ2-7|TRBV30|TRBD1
CAWSDGTGIGNEQYF
TGTGCCTGGAGTGACGGGACAGGGATTGGGAACGAGCAGTACTTC
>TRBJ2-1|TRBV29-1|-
CSAAAGEQFF
TGCAGCGCTGCGGCCGGTGAGCAGTTCTTC
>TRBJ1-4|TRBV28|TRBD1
CASSPPGQGPATNEKLFF
TGTGCCAGCAGTCCACCGGGACAGGGGCCTGCAACTAATGAAAAACTGTTTTTT
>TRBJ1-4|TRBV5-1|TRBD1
CASSLMQGDEKLFF
TGCGCCAGCAGCTTGATGCAGGGGGATGAAAAACTGTTTTTT
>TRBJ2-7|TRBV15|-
CATSRDRGSRGHEQYF
TGTGCCACCAGCAGAGATAGGGGGAGCCGCGGTCACGAGCAGTACTTC
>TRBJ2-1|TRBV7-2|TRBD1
CASSFYRGSYNEQFF
TGTGCCAGCAGCTTCTACAGGGGCTCCTACAATGAGCAGTTCTTC
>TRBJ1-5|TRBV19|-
CASSPSSLWPQHF
TGTGCCAGTAGCCCCTCGAGTCTGTGGCCCCAGCATTTT
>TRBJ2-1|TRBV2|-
CASSALTGEVEQFF
TGTGCCAGCAGTGCCCTCACAGGGGAGGTTGAGCAGTTCTTC
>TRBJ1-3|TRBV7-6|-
CASSPGPGYSGNTIYF
TGTGCCAGCAGCCCCGGGCCGGGATACTCTGGAAACACCATATATTTT
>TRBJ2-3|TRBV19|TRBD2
CASTTASGRTDTQYF
TGTGCCAGTACCACGGCTAGCGGACGCACAGATACGCAGTATTTT